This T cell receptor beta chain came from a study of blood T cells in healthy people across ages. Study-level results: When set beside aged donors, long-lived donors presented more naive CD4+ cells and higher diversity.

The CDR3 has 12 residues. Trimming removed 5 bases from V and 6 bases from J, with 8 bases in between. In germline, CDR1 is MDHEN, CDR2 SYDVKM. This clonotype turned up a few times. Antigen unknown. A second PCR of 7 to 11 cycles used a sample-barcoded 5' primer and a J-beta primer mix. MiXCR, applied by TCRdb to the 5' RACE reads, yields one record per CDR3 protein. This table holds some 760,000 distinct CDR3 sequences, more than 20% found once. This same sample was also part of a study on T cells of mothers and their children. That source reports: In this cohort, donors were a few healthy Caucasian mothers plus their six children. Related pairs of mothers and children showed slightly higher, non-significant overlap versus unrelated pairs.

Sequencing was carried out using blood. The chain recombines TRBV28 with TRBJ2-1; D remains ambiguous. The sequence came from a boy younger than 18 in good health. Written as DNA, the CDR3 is TGTGCCAGCAGTCCCCCGATCAATGAGCAGTTCTTC. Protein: CASSPPINEQFF.